This entry lists 15 T cell receptor beta chains sequenced from one sample in a study of blood T cell repertoires in COVID-19. Some clones are missing from TCRdb's copy, which holds only in-frame ones; the method was immunoSEQ multiplex PCR. The table shows 250,000 to 350,000 clones, with around 89% occurring only once. Material for sequencing was peripheral blood. These receptors were collected from a woman aged 55-69 years with acute or convalescent COVID-19.

V usage is TRBV28 and J usage is TRBJ1-1, with D perhaps TRBD1 (6 bases). Germline V gene data show CDR1 as MDHEN and CDR2 as SYDVKM. The CDR3 loop spans 14 amino acids. The V end lost 6 bases, the J end lost 2 bases, and 13 bases lay between the germline ends. CDR3 sequence (DNA): TGTGCCAGCAGGACTACAGGGCTAAACACTGAAGCTTTCTTT. Residues: CASRTTGLNTEAFF.

CDR3 protein: CATGMGQLKTQYF. DNA of the CDR3: TGTGCCACCGGCATGGGACAGTTGAAGACCCAGTACTTC. V and J are TRBV15 and TRBJ2-5; TRBD1 matches 7 bases. The CDR3 contains 13 residues. V dropped 8 bases and J dropped 6; count of bases not matched to a gene: 9. Germline V gene data show CDR1 as LNHNV and CDR2 as YYDKDF (reference sequence).

This chain joins TRBV3-1 (or the pseudogene TRBV3-2) and TRBJ2-1; TRBD1 matches at 10 bases. CDR3 length: 16 residues. The germline gives CDR1 LGHDT, CDR2 YNNKEL (reference sequence). V was clipped by 2 bases and J by 9 bases; unmatched bases: 10. The CDR3 loop reads CASSQPGQGTLGEQFF. The CDR3 DNA reads as TGTGCCAGCAGCCAACCGGGACAGGGGACCCTGGGTGAGCAGTTCTTC.

The CDR3 spells CASSQVDRVGSNQPQHF. The CDR3 DNA is TGTGCCAGCAGCCAAGTGGACAGGGTAGGGAGCAATCAGCCCCAGCATTTT. The chain has TRBV3-1 (or the pseudogene TRBV3-2) and TRBJ1-5; 8 nucleotides align to TRBD1. The germline CDR1 and CDR2 sequences are LGHDT and YNNKEL (reference sequence). The ends lost 1 base at V and 1 base at J; junction bases unmatched: 6. The CDR3 totals 17 residues.

The chain is built from TRBV3-1 (or the pseudogene TRBV3-2) and TRBJ1-5, with no clear D. Trimming removed 1 base at V and 0 bases at J, with 7 bases between. Germline CDR1 LGHDT, CDR2 YNNKEL (reference sequence). The CDR3 sequence is 15 residues long. CDR3 amino acids: CASSQGPGSNQPQHF. CDR3 coding DNA: TGTGCCAGCAGCCAAGGGCCGGGTAGCAATCAGCCCCAGCATTTT.

V gene TRBV10-2 combines with J gene TRBJ1-1; D perhaps matches TRBD1 (6 bases). The germline V and J ends were trimmed by 0 bases and 1 base, with 6 bases remaining between them. The CDR3 is made up of 14 amino acids. Germline values: CDR1 WSHSY, CDR2 SAAADI. CDR3 residues: CASSESTGNTEAFF. The DNA of the CDR3 is TGCGCCAGCAGTGAGTCGACAGGGAACACTGAAGCTTTCTTT.

This chain links TRBV28 with TRBJ1-6; 9 nucleotides agree with TRBD1. Germline-derived CDR1 and CDR2 are MDHEN and SYDVKM. The J segment lost 5 bases and the V segment lost 4 bases, leaving 6 bases of the junction unmatched. The CDR3 spans 16 residues. CDR3 loop: CASSSGTGPHNSPLHF. In DNA, the CDR3 is TGTGCCAGCAGTTCCGGGACAGGGCCCCATAATTCACCCCTCCACTTT.

Only one count was recorded for this clone. The gene calls are TRBV7-3 and TRBJ2-7; possible D gene TRBD1, 6 bases. This CDR3 comprises 13 residues. V lost 1 base and J lost 3, with 7 bases in between. Germline-derived CDR1 and CDR2 are SGHTA and FQGTGA. The CDR3 coding sequence is TGTGCCAGCAGCTTAAAGGGGGACTACGAGCAGTACTTC. The encoded protein is CASSLKGDYEQYF.

This clone occurred once. This chain links TRBV14 with TRBJ2-3; D call uncertain. From germline, CDR1 is SGHDN and CDR2 FVKESK. The ends were cut back, 4 bases at V and 6 bases at J, with 17 bases in the middle. CDR3 length equals 15 residues. The DNA for the CDR3 is TGTGCCAGCAGCCCCCTGGGCAGGCTTATCGATACGCAGTATTTT. Translation gives CASSPLGRLIDTQYF.

The chain has TRBV7-3 and TRBJ2-4; 7 bases align to TRBD1. Germline V gene sequence: CDR1 SGHTA, CDR2 FQGTGA. Trimming at V came to 5 bases and at J to 9 bases, leaving 7 bases not matched to a gene. The CDR3 runs 13 residues. The CDR3 is CASSPQGDGIQYF. The CDR3 coding sequence is TGTGCCAGCAGCCCCCAGGGGGATGGCATTCAGTACTTC.

The chain joins TRBV21-1 to TRBJ1-2. TRBV21-1 is shown as a pseudogene. The CDR3 covers 14 residues. For the CDR3, the DNA is TGTGCCAGCAGCAAACAGGGAGGAGGCTATGGCTACACCTTC. Its protein product is CASSKQGGGYGYTF.

The V gene is TRBV6-1, the J gene TRBJ1-5; 9 bases align to TRBD1. The CDR3 consists of 15 residues. In germline, CDR1 is MNHNS, CDR2 SASEGT. V dropped 1 base and J dropped 4; count of bases not matched to a gene: 2. The CDR3 reads CASSEGTGANQPQHF. The CDR3 DNA sequence: TGTGCCAGCAGTGAAGGGACAGGGGCAAATCAGCCCCAGCATTTT.

This chain uses TRBV7-9 with TRBJ2-1; 10 bases align to TRBD2. The CDR3 consists of 15 residues. Germline-derived CDR1 and CDR2 are SEHNR and FQNEAQ (reference sequence). The V and J ends lost 7 bases and 3 bases, in that order; junction bases with no gene match: 6. Here the CDR3 DNA reads TGTGCCAGCACCGGGGGACTAGCGAACTACAATGAGCAGTTCTTC. This gives the protein CASTGGLANYNEQFF.

The rearrangement uses TRBV19 and TRBJ2-2; D might be TRBD2 (6 bases). From germline, CDR1 is LNHDA and CDR2 SQIVND (reference sequence). V lost 6 bases and J 5 bases, leaving 13 bases between the germline ends. This CDR3 has 14 residues. CDR3: CASSTRLGTGELFF. In nucleotides, the CDR3 is TGTGCCAGTAGCACTAGACTAGGGACCGGGGAGCTGTTTTTT.

The V and J genes are TRBV5-6 and TRBJ1-2; 8 nucleotides agree with TRBD1. Germline V gene lookup returns CDR1 SGHDT and CDR2 YYEEEE. With V trimmed by 2 bases and J by 8 bases, 8 bases remained unmatched. The CDR3 is made up of 14 amino acids. CDR3 DNA: TGTGCCAGCAGCTTCATTGGACAGGGCTCGGGCTACACCTTC. Its translation is CASSFIGQGSGYTF.